Listed here are 10 T cell receptor beta chains from one sample, sequenced in a study of TIL therapy for anti-PD-1-resistant metastatic lung cancer. The libraries were made with immunoSEQ v3. The protocol was immunoSEQ multiplex PCR, while the TCRdb copy is restricted to in-frame clones and leaves out a portion. This table has tens of thousands of clones, around four fifths appearing once. Specified time point: pre-treatment sample, taken before nivolumab and TIL therapy. This material consisted of blood, taken at baseline. The receptors originated from a person aged 25-80 years with non-small cell lung cancer.

In its sample, this clone was seen a few times. The J gene is TRBJ1-1, the V gene TRBV7-3; unclear D gene. Germline CDR1 and CDR2: SGHTA and FQGTGA. V dropped 6 bases and J dropped 1 base, with 12 bases sitting between them. The CDR3 consists of 14 residues. The CDR3 DNA reads as TGTGCCAGCAGACCAGACGGTCCGAACACTGAAGCTTTCTTT. It yields the protein CASRPDGPNTEAFF.

The V and J genes are TRBV6-1 and TRBJ1-6; 7 bases are a match to TRBD1. The junction had 7 bases not matched to a gene; V was cut back by 4 bases and J by 7 bases. Germline V gene sequence: CDR1 MNHNS, CDR2 SASEGT. The CDR3 runs 15 residues. The CDR3 loop is CASSGAGGGNSPLHF. The CDR3 DNA sequence: TGTGCCAGCAGTGGAGCAGGGGGGGGAAATTCACCCCTCCACTTT.

The chain carries TRBV30 and TRBJ2-1; D tentatively fits TRBD1 or TRBD2 (5 bases each). The germline V gene has CDR1 GTSNPN and CDR2 SVGIG (reference sequence). The CDR3 consists of 16 residues. Deletions cut 3 bases from V and 0 bases from J, with 15 bases between. The CDR3 DNA reads TGTGCCTGGAGACCGTCGAGGGGAAGCTCCTACAATGAGCAGTTCTTC. Amino acid sequence: CAWRPSRGSSYNEQFF. The complete variable domain, with remaining parts taken from reference TRBV30 and TRBJ2-1, reads SQTIHQWPATLVQPVGSPLSLECTVEGTSNPNLYWYRQAAGRGLQLLFYSVGIGQISSEVPQNLSASRPQDRQFILSSKKLLLSDSGFYLCAWRPSRGSSYNEQFFGPGTRLTVL.

The V and J genes are TRBV7-2 and TRBJ2-7; the D gene is possibly TRBD1 (6 bases). Germline loops: CDR1 SGHTA, CDR2 FQGNSA. Trimming took 5 bases from V and 0 from J, leaving 11 bases between them. The CDR3 is 14 residues long. CDR3 coding DNA: TGTGCCAGCAGCGTCCTCAGGGGCTCCTACGAGCAGTACTTC. This translates into CASSVLRGSYEQYF.

The genes are TRBV27 and TRBJ2-7, with D possibly matching TRBD1 (7 bases). The CDR3 sequence is 17 residues long. Germline V gene sequence: CDR1 MNHEY, CDR2 SMNVEV (reference sequence). The germline V and J ends were trimmed by 2 bases and 2 bases, with 19 bases remaining between them. In DNA form, the CDR3 reads TGTGCCAGCAGTTTAAAGACAGGGAGGCGATTTCCCTACGAGCAGTACTTC. This gives the protein CASSLKTGRRFPYEQYF.

This chain uses TRBV7-2 with TRBJ2-7; D is undetermined. CDR3 length: 14 residues. Germline lookup yields CDR1 SGHTA and CDR2 FQGNSA. Trimming pared 5 bases from V and 3 bases from J, leaving 14 bases between. CDR3 residues: CASSRPPTIYEQYF. The CDR3 region has the DNA TGTGCCAGCAGCCGCCCTCCAACTATCTACGAGCAGTACTTC.

The chain recombines TRBV28 with TRBJ2-5; TRBD1 matches 7 bases. J gave up 1 base and V 8 bases, and 13 bases lay outside the gene matches. The germline V gene has CDR1 MDHEN and CDR2 SYDVKM. CDR3 size: 16 residues. The CDR3 coding sequence is TGTGCCAGCCATCCGGGGACAGATAACCGCCAAGAGACCCAGTACTTC. Translation gives CASHPGTDNRQETQYF.

The chain joins TRBV4-2 to TRBJ1-5; 7 positions agree with TRBD1. CDR3 length: 15 residues. Germline CDR1 reads LGHNA; CDR2 reads YNFKEQ. Trimming at V came to 3 bases and at J to 4 bases, leaving 6 bases not matched to a gene. For the CDR3, the DNA is TGTGCCAGCAGCCACCGACAGGGACCTAATCAGCCCCAGCATTTT. The encoded protein is CASSHRQGPNQPQHF.

CDR3 protein: CASSDNEQFF. The CDR3 DNA is TGTGCCAGCAGCGACAATGAGCAGTTCTTC. The chain employs TRBV28 and TRBJ2-1, with D unresolved. Per germline, CDR1 MDHEN and CDR2 SYDVKM. The CDR3 runs to 10 residues. The V and J ends lost 6 bases and 5 bases respectively, with 2 bases between them.

The chain recombines TRBV21-1 with TRBJ2-5; TRBD1 is the table's D call, not checked against the DNA. TRBV21-1 represents a pseudogene. The CDR3 has 15 amino acids. The CDR3 region is CASSLLRQGQETQYF. CDR3 nucleotides: TGTGCCAGCAGCCTACTACGACAGGGGCAAGAGACCCAGTACTTC.